This TCR beta chain was documented in a study of preoperative IRX-2 immunotherapy in early breast cancer. The V gene's germline CDR1 is WSHSY and CDR2 SAAADI. The V and J ends lost 7 bases and 3 bases, in that order; junction bases with no gene match: 17. The CDR3 is 17 residues long. As to treatment: preoperative locoregional IRX-2 cytokine immunotherapy. Patients received preoperative, locoregional IRX-2 cytokine immunotherapy in a phase Ib study. Repertoires were generated with immunoSEQ multiplex PCR, while TCRdb's copy carries only in-frame clones and drops some. The table records 95,000 to 100,000 clones, about nine tenths of them present only once.

The chain employs TRBV10-2 and TRBJ1-2; 7 bases align to TRBD1. The sequences come from tumor tissue, collected after IRX-2 immunotherapy. The TCR was taken from a human donor with breast cancer. The CDR3: CASKKGGGVERYYGYTF. In nucleotides, the CDR3 is TGCGCCAGCAAGAAAGGAGGGGGCGTCGAAAGGTACTATGGCTACACCTTC.